The source of this T cell receptor beta chain is a study of T cells in localized non-small cell lung cancer. Comments on this clone: Its antigen is currently unknown.

This table comes from immunoSEQ multiplex PCR, and its TCRdb copy is limited to in-frame clones, with some not included. Of approximately 72,000 clones listed, almost 85% are singletons. This CDR3 is built from 13 residues. The ends lost 7 bases at V and 7 bases at J; junction bases unmatched: 7. The germline gives CDR1 MNHNY, CDR2 SVGAGI (reference sequence). Study-wide findings and caveats: Researchers found a median approximately 55 of the top 100 tumor clones in adjacent lung.

The source was peripheral blood, collected before any cancer treatment. The chain links TRBV6-6 to TRBJ1-2; 9 nucleotides match TRBD1. The TCR comes from a female donor over 55 with stage I lung adenocarcinoma. CDR3 loop: CASTLDRGGGYTF. In nucleotides, the CDR3 is TGTGCCAGCACCCTGGACAGGGGAGGTGGCTACACCTTC.